This T cell receptor (beta chain) was retrieved from a study of blood T cell repertoires in COVID-19. At the level of the study: Whether acute or convalescent, the COVID-19 samples came from the United States, Italy and Spain.

The CDR3 is 17 residues long. Germline assignment: CDR1 LGHDT and CDR2 YNNKEL (reference sequence). V was shortened by 1 base and J by 3 bases, with 16 bases between the two germline ends. Each recovered donor of Cohort 3 presented with two negative PCRs, clearance, or symptom resolution. Sequenced by immunoSEQ multiplex PCR; TCRdb stores in-frame clones only, minus some. The table lists over 250,000 clones, roughly 91% of them singletons, with less than 2% in the top ten. The sample was PBMCs or T cells enriched from blood (not recorded which). The TCR originated in a woman aged 60-70 years who had recovered from COVID-19. This sequence joins TRBV3-1 (or the pseudogene TRBV3-2) and TRBJ2-1; D is perhaps TRBD1 (6 bases). CDR3 residues: CASSQGSWVRGYNEQFF. The CDR3 nucleotides read TGTGCCAGCAGCCAAGGCTCCTGGGTCAGGGGCTACAATGAGCAGTTCTTC.